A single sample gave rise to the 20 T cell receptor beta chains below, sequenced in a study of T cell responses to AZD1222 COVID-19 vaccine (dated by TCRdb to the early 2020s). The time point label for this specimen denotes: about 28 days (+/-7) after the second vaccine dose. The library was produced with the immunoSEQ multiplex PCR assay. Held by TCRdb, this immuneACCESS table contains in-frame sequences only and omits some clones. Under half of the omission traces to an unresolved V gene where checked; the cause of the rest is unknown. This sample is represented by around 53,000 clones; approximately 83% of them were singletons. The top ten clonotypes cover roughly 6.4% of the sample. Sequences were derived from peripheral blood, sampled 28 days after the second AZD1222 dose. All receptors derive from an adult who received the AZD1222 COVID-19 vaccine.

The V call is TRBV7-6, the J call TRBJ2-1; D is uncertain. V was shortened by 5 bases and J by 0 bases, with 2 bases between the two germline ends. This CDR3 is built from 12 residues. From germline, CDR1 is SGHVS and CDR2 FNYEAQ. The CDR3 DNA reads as TGTGCCAGCAGCCTCTCCTACAATGAGCAGTTCTTC. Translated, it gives CASSLSYNEQFF.

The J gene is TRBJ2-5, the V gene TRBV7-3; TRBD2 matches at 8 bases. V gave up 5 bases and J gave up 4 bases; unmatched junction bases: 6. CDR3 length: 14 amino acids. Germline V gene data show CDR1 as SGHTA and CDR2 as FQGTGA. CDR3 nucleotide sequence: TGTGCCAGCAGCGCCAATAGCGGGACAGAGACCCAGTACTTC. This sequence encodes CASSANSGTETQYF.

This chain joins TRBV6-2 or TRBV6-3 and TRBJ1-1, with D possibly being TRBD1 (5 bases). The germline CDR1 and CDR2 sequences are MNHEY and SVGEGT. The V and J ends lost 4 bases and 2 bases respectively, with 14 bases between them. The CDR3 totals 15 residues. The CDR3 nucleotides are TGTGCCAGCAGTTCCCTCGGGACCTATAACACTGAAGCTTTCTTT. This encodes CASSSLGTYNTEAFF.

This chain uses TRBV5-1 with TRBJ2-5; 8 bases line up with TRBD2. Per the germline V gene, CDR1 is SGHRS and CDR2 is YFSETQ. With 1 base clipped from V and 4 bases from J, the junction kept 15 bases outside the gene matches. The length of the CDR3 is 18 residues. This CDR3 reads CASSLLTILSGRGETQYF. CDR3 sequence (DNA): TGCGCCAGCAGCTTGCTTACGATATTGAGCGGGAGAGGAGAGACCCAGTACTTC. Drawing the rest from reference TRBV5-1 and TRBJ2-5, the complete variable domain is KAGVTQTPRYLIKTRGQQVTLSCSPISGHRSVSWYQQTPGQGLQFLFEYFSETQRNKGNFPGRFSGRQFSNSRSEMNVSTLELGDSALYLCASSLLTILSGRGETQYFGPGTRLLVL.

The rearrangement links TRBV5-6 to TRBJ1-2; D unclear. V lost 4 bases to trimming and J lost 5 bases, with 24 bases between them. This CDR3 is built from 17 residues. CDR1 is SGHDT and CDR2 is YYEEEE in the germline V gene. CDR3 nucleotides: TGTGCCAGCAGCCTCTTGTCGGGTCGCTGGCAGAAATATGGCTACACCTTC. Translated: CASSLLSGRWQKYGYTF.

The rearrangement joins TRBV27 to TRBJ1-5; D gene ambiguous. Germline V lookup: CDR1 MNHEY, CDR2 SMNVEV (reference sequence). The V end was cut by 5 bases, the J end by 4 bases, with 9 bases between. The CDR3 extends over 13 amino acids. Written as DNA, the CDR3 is TGTGCCAGCAGTCCCTTTCTTAATCAGCCCCAGCATTTT. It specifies CASSPFLNQPQHF.

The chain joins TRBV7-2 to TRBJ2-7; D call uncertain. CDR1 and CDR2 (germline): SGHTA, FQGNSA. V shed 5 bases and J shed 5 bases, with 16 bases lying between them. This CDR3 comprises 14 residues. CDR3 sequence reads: CASSPGQVSDEQYF. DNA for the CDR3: TGTGCCAGCAGCCCCGGGCAGGTCAGCGACGAGCAGTACTTC. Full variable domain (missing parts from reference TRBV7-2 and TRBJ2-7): GAGVSQSPSNKVTEKGKDVELRCDPISGHTALYWYRQSLGQGLEFLIYFQGNSAPDKSGLPSDRFSAERTGGSVSTLTIQRTQQEDSAVYLCASSPGQVSDEQYFGPGTRLTVT.

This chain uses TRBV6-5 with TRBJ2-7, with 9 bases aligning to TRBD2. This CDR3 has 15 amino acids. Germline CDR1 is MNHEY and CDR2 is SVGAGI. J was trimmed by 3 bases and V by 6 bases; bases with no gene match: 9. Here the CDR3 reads CASRDRRREGYEQYF. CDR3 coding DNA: TGTGCCAGCAGGGACAGGCGGCGGGAGGGCTACGAGCAGTACTTC.

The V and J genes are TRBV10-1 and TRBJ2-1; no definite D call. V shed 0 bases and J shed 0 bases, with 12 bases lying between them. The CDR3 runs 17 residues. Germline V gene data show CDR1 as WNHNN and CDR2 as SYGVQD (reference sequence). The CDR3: CASSESRTPGSYNEQFF. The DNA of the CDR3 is TGCGCCAGCAGTGAGTCCCGGACGCCCGGCTCCTACAATGAGCAGTTCTTC.

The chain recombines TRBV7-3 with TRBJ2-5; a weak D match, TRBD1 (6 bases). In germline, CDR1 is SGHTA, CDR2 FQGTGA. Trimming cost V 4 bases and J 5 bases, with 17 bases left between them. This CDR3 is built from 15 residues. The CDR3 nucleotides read TGTGCCAGCAGCTCAACAGGGTCCCCCGTGGAGACCCAGTACTTC. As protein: CASSSTGSPVETQYF.

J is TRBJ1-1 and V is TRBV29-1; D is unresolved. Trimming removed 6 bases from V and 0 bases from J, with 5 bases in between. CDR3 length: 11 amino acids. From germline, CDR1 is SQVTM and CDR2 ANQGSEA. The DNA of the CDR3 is TGCAGCGTGGTCGTGAACACTGAAGCTTTCTTT. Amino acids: CSVVVNTEAFF.

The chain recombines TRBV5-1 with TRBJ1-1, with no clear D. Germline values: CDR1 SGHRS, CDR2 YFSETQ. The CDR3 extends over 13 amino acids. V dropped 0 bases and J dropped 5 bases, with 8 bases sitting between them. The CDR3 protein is CASSLGGSTEAFF. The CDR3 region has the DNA TGCGCCAGCAGCTTGGGGGGTAGTACTGAAGCTTTCTTT.

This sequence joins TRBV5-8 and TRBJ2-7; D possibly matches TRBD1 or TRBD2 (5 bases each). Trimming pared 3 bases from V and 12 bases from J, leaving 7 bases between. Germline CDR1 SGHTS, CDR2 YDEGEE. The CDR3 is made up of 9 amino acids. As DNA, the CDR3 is TGTGCCAGCAGCTCGGGACCGTACTTC. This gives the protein CASSSGPYF.

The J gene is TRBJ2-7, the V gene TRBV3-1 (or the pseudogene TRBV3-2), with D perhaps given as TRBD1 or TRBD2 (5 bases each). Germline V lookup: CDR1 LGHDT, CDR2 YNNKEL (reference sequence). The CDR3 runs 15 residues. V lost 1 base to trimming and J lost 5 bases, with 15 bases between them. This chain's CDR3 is CASSQGGAQWDEQYF. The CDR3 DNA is TGTGCCAGCAGCCAAGGAGGGGCCCAGTGGGACGAGCAGTACTTC.

The CDR3 sequence: CASRDYQGSQETQYF. DNA of the CDR3: TGTGCCAGCAGGGATTACCAGGGGTCCCAAGAGACCCAGTACTTC. The chain combines TRBV6-5 with TRBJ2-5; the D gene is possibly TRBD1 (6 bases). Germline V gives CDR1 MNHEY, CDR2 SVGAGI. The CDR3 runs to 15 residues. V was clipped by 6 bases and J by 1 base, with 15 bases between them.

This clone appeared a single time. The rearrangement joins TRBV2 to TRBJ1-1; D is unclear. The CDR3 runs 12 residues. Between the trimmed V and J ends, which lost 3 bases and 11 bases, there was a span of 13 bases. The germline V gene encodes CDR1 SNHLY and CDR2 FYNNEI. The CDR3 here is CASSDSSRRAFF. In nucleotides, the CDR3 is TGTGCCAGCAGTGACTCCAGTCGCAGGGCTTTCTTT.

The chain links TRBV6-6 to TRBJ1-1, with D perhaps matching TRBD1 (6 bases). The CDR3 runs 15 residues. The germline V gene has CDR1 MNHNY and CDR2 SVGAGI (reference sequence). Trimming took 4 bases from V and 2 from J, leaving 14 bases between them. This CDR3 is CASSSEGGVNTEAFF. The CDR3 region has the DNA TGTGCCAGCAGTTCAGAAGGGGGGGTCAACACTGAAGCTTTCTTT.

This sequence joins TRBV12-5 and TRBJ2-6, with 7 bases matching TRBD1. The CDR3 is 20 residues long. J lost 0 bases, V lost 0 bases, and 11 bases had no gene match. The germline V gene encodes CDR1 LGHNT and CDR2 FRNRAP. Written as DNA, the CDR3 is TGTGCTAGTGGTTTGGTACTTGGTTTAGGACAGGACTCTGGGGCCAACGTCCTGACTTTC. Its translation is CASGLVLGLGQDSGANVLTF.

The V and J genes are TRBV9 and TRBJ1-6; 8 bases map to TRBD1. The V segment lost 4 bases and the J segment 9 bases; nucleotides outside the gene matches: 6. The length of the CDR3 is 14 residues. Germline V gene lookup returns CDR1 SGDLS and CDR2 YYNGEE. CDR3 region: CASSLGQGFSPLHF. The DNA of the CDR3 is TGTGCCAGCAGCCTTGGACAGGGATTTTCACCCCTCCACTTT.

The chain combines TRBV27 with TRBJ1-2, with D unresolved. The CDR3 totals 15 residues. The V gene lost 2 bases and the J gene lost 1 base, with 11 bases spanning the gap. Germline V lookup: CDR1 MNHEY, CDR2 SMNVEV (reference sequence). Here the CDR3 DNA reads TGTGCCAGCAGTTTAGCGCACAGCCTTAACTATGGCTACACCTTC. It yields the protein CASSLAHSLNYGYTF.